The 14 T cell receptor beta chains in this list originate from one sample, sequenced in a study of blood T cell repertoires in COVID-19. Profiled with immunoSEQ multiplex PCR; TCRdb holds only in-frame clones, not every one. The sample holds approximately 140,000 clones, 75% to 85% seen once. Material: peripheral blood. Receptors originate from a man aged 55-75 years with active or convalescent COVID-19.

In DNA form, the CDR3 reads TGTGCCTGGACCCCAGGGTCTTATGGCTACACCTTC. This sequence encodes CAWTPGSYGYTF. J is TRBJ1-2 and V is TRBV30; TRBD1 is a possible D gene (5 bases). This CDR3 has 12 amino acids. Between the trimmed V and J ends, which lost 4 bases and 5 bases, there was a span of 11 bases. Germline CDR1 reads GTSNPN; CDR2 reads SVGIG (reference sequence).

The V gene is TRBV5-1, the J gene TRBJ2-3; a possible D gene is TRBD1 (5 bases). V was clipped by 4 bases and J by 0 bases, with 9 bases between them. Germline V lookup: CDR1 SGHRS, CDR2 YFSETQ. The CDR3 extends over 14 amino acids. The CDR3 region has the DNA TGCGCCAGCAGCCCAGGGTATAGCACAGATACGCAGTATTTT. This sequence encodes CASSPGYSTDTQYF.

The CDR3 bases are TGTGCCAGCGGCCGGACAGCCGCAAACACCATATATTTT. Residues: CASGRTAANTIYF. The V and J genes are TRBV7-8 and TRBJ1-3, with D perhaps matching TRBD1 (6 bases). The germline CDR1 and CDR2 sequences are SGHVS and FQNEAQ. The V and J ends lost 8 bases and 6 bases respectively, with 14 bases between them. The CDR3 is 13 residues long.

The V call is TRBV7-9, the J call TRBJ1-1; the match to TRBD1 covers 8 bases. The CDR3 totals 15 residues. Trimming at V came to 3 bases and at J to 0 bases, leaving 3 bases not matched to a gene. Germline V gives CDR1 SEHNR, CDR2 FQNEAQ (reference sequence). The CDR3: CASSFQGAMNTEAFF. The CDR3 DNA follows: TGTGCCAGCAGCTTTCAGGGGGCCATGAACACTGAAGCTTTCTTT.

The rearrangement links TRBV24-1 to TRBJ1-2; D may be TRBD1 (5 bases). The V end lost 1 base, the J end lost 7 bases, and 12 bases lay between the germline ends. CDR1 and CDR2 from the germline V gene are KGHDR and SFDVKD. The CDR3 covers 14 residues. CDR3 DNA: TGTGCCACCAGTGATTTTGCAGGGATCTCTGGCTACACCTTC. This gives the protein CATSDFAGISGYTF.

The chain uses TRBV6-2 or TRBV6-3 and TRBJ2-2; D is unclear. This CDR3 spans 14 amino acids. Germline-derived CDR1 and CDR2 are MNHEY and SVGEGT. V lost 6 bases and J lost 6, with 14 bases in between. Here the CDR3 DNA reads TGTGCCAGCAGCCTCCTTTCTCTGTCCGGGGAGCTGTTTTTT. This encodes CASSLLSLSGELFF.

The chain uses TRBV27 and TRBJ1-5; TRBD1 matches 8 bases. The junction had 8 bases not matched to a gene; V was cut back by 7 bases and J by 6 bases. The CDR3 is made up of 14 amino acids. Germline CDR1 and CDR2: MNHEY and SMNVEV (reference sequence). The CDR3 here is CASKVGQGSQPQHF. The DNA of the CDR3 is TGTGCCAGCAAGGTAGGACAGGGAAGTCAGCCCCAGCATTTT.

The rearrangement joins TRBV19 to TRBJ2-4; D is perhaps TRBD1 (5 bases). There are 15 residues in the CDR3. Trimming cost V 3 bases and J 6 bases, with 15 bases left between them. CDR1 LNHDA and CDR2 SQIVND come from the germline V gene (reference sequence). For the CDR3, the DNA is TGTGCCAGTAGTATGTCCCTCAGGGAACGAAACATTCAGTACTTC. Translation: CASSMSLRERNIQYF.

This chain links TRBV7-2 with TRBJ2-5; 7 nucleotides agree with TRBD2. Per the germline V gene, CDR1 is SGHTA and CDR2 is FQGNSA. V gave up 0 bases and J gave up 1 base; unmatched junction bases: 2. CDR3 length: 15 amino acids. CDR3 bases: TGTGCCAGCAGCTTAGCGACGGGGGGCCAAGAGACCCAGTACTTC. This translates into CASSLATGGQETQYF.

The V gene is TRBV5-4, the J gene TRBJ2-7; 7 bases are shared with TRBD1. The germline V gene has CDR1 SGHNT and CDR2 YYREEE (reference sequence). Trimming removed 4 bases from V and 7 bases from J; junction bases left unmatched: 14. CDR3 size: 15 residues. The CDR3 nucleotides read TGTGCCAGCAGCCCGAGACAGGGCCCCCAGTCGGAGCAGTACTTC. Residues: CASSPRQGPQSEQYF.

This sequence joins TRBV5-1 and TRBJ1-1; D call uncertain. Germline V gene data show CDR1 as SGHRS and CDR2 as YFSETQ. Trimming took 2 bases from V and 2 from J, leaving 10 bases between them. This CDR3 comprises 14 residues. In DNA, the CDR3 is TGCGCCAGCAGCTTAGGAGGGATTAACACTGAAGCTTTCTTT. Protein product: CASSLGGINTEAFF. Complete variable domain (other parts from reference TRBV5-1 and TRBJ1-1): KAGVTQTPRYLIKTRGQQVTLSCSPISGHRSVSWYQQTPGQGLQFLFEYFSETQRNKGNFPGRFSGRQFSNSRSEMNVSTLELGDSALYLCASSLGGINTEAFFGQGTRLTVV.

The V gene is TRBV7-2, the J gene TRBJ2-1; tentative D call: TRBD2 (5 bases). The CDR3 contains 16 residues. With 1 base removed from V and 7 bases from J, the gap between germline ends came to 17 bases. CDR1 is SGHTA, CDR2 FQGNSA, per germline. CDR3 residues: CASSLGRVAPVNEQFF. The CDR3 DNA is TGTGCCAGCAGCTTAGGAAGGGTAGCGCCGGTTAATGAGCAGTTCTTC. Combining the CDR3 with reference TRBV7-2 and TRBJ2-1 gives the whole variable domain GAGVSQSPSNKVTEKGKDVELRCDPISGHTALYWYRQSLGQGLEFLIYFQGNSAPDKSGLPSDRFSAERTGGSVSTLTIQRTQQEDSAVYLCASSLGRVAPVNEQFFGPGTRLTVL.

J is TRBJ2-1 and V is TRBV29-1; 7 nucleotides agree with TRBD2. This CDR3 has 15 amino acids. The germline CDR1 and CDR2 sequences are SQVTM and ANQGSEA. The V segment lost 1 base and the J segment 8 bases; nucleotides outside the gene matches: 11. DNA for the CDR3: TGCAGCGTTGAAGTCCCGGGAGGCTCCTCGGATGAGCAGTTCTTC. Protein product: CSVEVPGGSSDEQFF.

The chain employs TRBV7-2 and TRBJ2-1, with 10 bases aligning to TRBD2. J was trimmed by 6 bases and V by 5 bases; bases with no gene match: 7. This CDR3 is 15 amino acids long. Germline CDR1 and CDR2: SGHTA and FQGNSA. The CDR3 DNA reads as TGTGCCAGCAGCCTCAGGACTAGCGGTCGCAATGAGCAGTTCTTC. Encoded protein: CASSLRTSGRNEQFF.